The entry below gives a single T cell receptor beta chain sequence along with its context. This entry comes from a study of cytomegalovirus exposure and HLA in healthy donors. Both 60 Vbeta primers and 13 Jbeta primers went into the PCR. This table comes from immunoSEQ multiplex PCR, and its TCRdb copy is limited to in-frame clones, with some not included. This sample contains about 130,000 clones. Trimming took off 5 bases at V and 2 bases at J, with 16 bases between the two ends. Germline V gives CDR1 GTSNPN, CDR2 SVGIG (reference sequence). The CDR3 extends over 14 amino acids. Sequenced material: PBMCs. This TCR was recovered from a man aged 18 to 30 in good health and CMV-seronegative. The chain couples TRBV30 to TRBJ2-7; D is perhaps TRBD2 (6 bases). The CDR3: CAWAKGLRTYEQYF. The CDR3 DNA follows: TGTGCCTGGGCGAAGGGACTTCGCACCTACGAGCAGTACTTC.